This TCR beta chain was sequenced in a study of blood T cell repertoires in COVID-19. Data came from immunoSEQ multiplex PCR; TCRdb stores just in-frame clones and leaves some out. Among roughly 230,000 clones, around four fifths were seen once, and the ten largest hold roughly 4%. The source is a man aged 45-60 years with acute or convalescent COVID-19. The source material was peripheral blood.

This CDR3 is CSVARGASTDTQYF. CDR3 bases: TGCAGCGTTGCAAGGGGCGCTAGCACAGATACGCAGTATTTT. The chain recombines TRBV29-1 with TRBJ2-3; maybe TRBD1 (5 bases). V was shortened by 4 bases and J by 0 bases, with 11 bases between the two germline ends. Germline V gene data show CDR1 as SQVTM and CDR2 as ANQGSEA. The CDR3 is made up of 14 amino acids.